This TCR beta chain appears in the sequencing data of a study of T-cell memory formation after mild COVID-19. Study-level results: Clones that shrank (day 15 to 85) were balanced CD4/CD8, whereas later expanders leaned CD4+. That cross-reactive memory joined was suggested by some responding clones appearing in pre-infection memory.

On this clonotype itself: Antigen specificity is unknown.

Sample barcodes and UMIs were carried by the TCR alpha and TCR beta cDNA libraries that 5'RACE generated with constant-segment primers. A single record per CDR3 protein comes from TCRdb applying MiXCR to the 5' RACE reads. The sample yields some 600,000 distinct CDR3 sequences, around 15% seen once. Per germline, CDR1 SGHRS and CDR2 YFSETQ. V shed 4 bases and J 10 bases; nucleotides not matched to a gene: 8. The CDR3 has 14 residues. The chain joins TRBV5-1 to TRBJ1-6; TRBD1 agrees at 7 bases. Sequences were obtained from PBMCs or a T cell subset sorted from them (not recorded which). This clonotype was obtained from an adult woman who had mild COVID-19 (a few samples of this study predate the infection). Cell type and time point are not known. The CDR3 loop reads CASSRPDRDSPLHF. CDR3 sequence (DNA): TGCGCCAGCAGCCGCCCAGACAGGGACTCACCCCTCCACTTT.